The next 14 T cell receptor beta chains were all read from a single sample in a study of regulatory dendritic cells for organ transplantation. Profiled with immunoSEQ multiplex PCR; TCRdb holds only in-frame clones, not every one. The sample lists fewer than 40,000 clones, roughly nine tenths occurring once. Material: naive CD4+ T cells from blood. Regarding subset: CD45RA+ naive T cells. The receptors originated from a human donor in good health.

This sequence joins TRBV6-5 and TRBJ1-2; D is undetermined. CDR1 is MNHEY, CDR2 SVGAGI, per germline. V was clipped by 5 bases and J by 8 bases, with 6 bases between them. This CDR3 has 10 amino acids. CDR3 DNA sequence: TGTGCCAGCAGTGTGAGAGGCTACACCTTC. This translates into CASSVRGYTF.

CDR3 region: CASSRQAVSGNTIYF. CDR3 DNA: TGTGCCAGCAGCCGACAGGCCGTCTCTGGAAACACCATATATTTT. The J gene is TRBJ1-3, the V gene TRBV6-5, with a weak D call TRBD1 (6 bases). CDR1 and CDR2 from the germline V gene are MNHEY and SVGAGI. Trimming took off 6 bases at V and 0 bases at J, with 12 bases between the two ends. The CDR3 has 15 residues.

This clone has only a few counts. The J gene is TRBJ1-1, the V gene TRBV19; 8 bases fit TRBD1. Germline trimming cut 8 bases from V and 4 bases from J; bases unmatched to any gene: 9. This CDR3 region has 14 residues. Germline CDR1 reads LNHDA; CDR2 reads SQIVND (reference sequence). In DNA form, the CDR3 reads TGTGCCAGTGTTGACAGGGGCCAGAGCACTGAAGCTTTCTTT. It encodes CASVDRGQSTEAFF.

J is TRBJ2-3 and V is TRBV7-8, with D perhaps TRBD2 (7 bases). This CDR3 has 16 amino acids. With 7 bases removed from V and 4 bases from J, the gap between germline ends came to 21 bases. Germline loops: CDR1 SGHVS, CDR2 FQNEAQ. The CDR3 sequence is CASKYEGGAVADTQYF. DNA for the CDR3: TGTGCCAGCAAATACGAAGGGGGGGCTGTGGCAGATACGCAGTATTTT.

The chain carries TRBV9 and TRBJ2-3; 10 bases line up with TRBD2. This CDR3 spans 14 amino acids. CDR1 and CDR2 from the germline V gene are SGDLS and YYNGEE. The V segment lost 0 bases and the J segment 12 bases; nucleotides outside the gene matches: 7. The CDR3 spells CASSVVVAGGNQYF. Written as DNA, the CDR3 is TGTGCCAGCAGCGTAGTCGTAGCGGGGGGTAATCAGTATTTT.

The chain combines TRBV4-1 with TRBJ2-7; no clear D. CDR1 and CDR2 (germline): MGHRA, YSYEKL. Trimming took off 3 bases at V and 6 bases at J, with 9 bases between the two ends. The CDR3 loop spans 12 amino acids. CDR3 loop: CASSHPGLEQYF. The CDR3 DNA reads TGCGCCAGCAGCCACCCGGGTCTCGAGCAGTACTTC.

This sequence joins TRBV6-5 and TRBJ2-7; 7 bases agree with TRBD2. The CDR3 has 14 residues. V was pared by 5 bases and J by 5 bases, with 9 bases of the junction left unmatched. Looked up from germline, CDR1 is MNHEY and CDR2 is SVGAGI. The CDR3 DNA reads TGTGCCAGCAGTGAGGGAGGGTGGAGGAACGAGCAGTACTTC. It codes for CASSEGGWRNEQYF.

This clone came up once. The V and J genes are TRBV6-5 and TRBJ1-1, with no clear D. V was cut by 4 bases and J by 1 base, with 13 bases left in between. CDR1 and CDR2 (germline): MNHEY, SVGAGI. CDR3 size: 15 residues. CDR3 bases: TGTGCCAGCAGTTCGGTCGGATTAGGGAACACTGAAGCTTTCTTT. It translates to CASSSVGLGNTEAFF.

A word on this clone: A junction end diverges from the germline sequence, so it may reflect a read error. V gene TRBV7-7 combines with J gene TRBJ2-5; no clear D. The CDR3 loop spans 14 amino acids. The germline gives CDR1 SSHAT, CDR2 FNYEAQ (reference sequence). Written as DNA, the CDR3 is TGTGCTAGCAGCTTACTGGCACTCCAAGAGACCCAGTACTTC. Translated: CASSLLALQETQYF.

The chain uses TRBV5-1 and TRBJ2-2; D is perhaps TRBD2 (6 bases). Germline V gene data show CDR1 as SGHRS and CDR2 as YFSETQ. V lost 6 bases, J lost 0 bases, and 18 bases lay in between. The CDR3 is made up of 17 amino acids. The CDR3 region has the DNA TGCGCCAGCACATCTCTCTCGGGACTTCCGAACACCGGGGAGCTGTTTTTT. The encoded protein is CASTSLSGLPNTGELFF.

The chain couples TRBV13 to TRBJ2-2; D is possibly TRBD1 (6 bases). Trimming removed 3 bases at V and 4 bases at J, with 12 bases between. This CDR3 has 15 residues. The V gene's germline CDR1 is PRHDT and CDR2 FYEKMQ (reference sequence). Here the CDR3 reads CASSFLFRGTGELFF. The CDR3 nucleotides are TGTGCCAGCAGCTTCCTCTTCAGGGGCACCGGGGAGCTGTTTTTT.

This chain links TRBV28 with TRBJ2-1; the D is unclear. Trimming shortened V by 6 bases and J by 8 bases, and 11 bases separated the two germline ends. CDR3 size: 12 residues. CDR1 and CDR2 (germline): MDHEN, SYDVKM. CDR3 loop: CASSVDFDEQFF. The CDR3 DNA reads TGTGCCAGCAGCGTAGATTTTGATGAGCAGTTCTTC.

V usage is TRBV5-1 and J usage is TRBJ2-2; no reliable D call. The CDR3 runs to 11 residues. CDR1 and CDR2 (germline): SGHRS, YFSETQ. Deletions cut 7 bases from V and 7 bases from J, with 8 bases between. DNA for the CDR3: TGCGCCAGCTCACATGACGGGGAGCTGTTTTTT. Its translation is CASSHDGELFF.

This sequence joins TRBV27 and TRBJ1-2; D not resolved. The germline gives CDR1 MNHEY, CDR2 SMNVEV (reference sequence). Trimming removed 5 bases at V and 3 bases at J, with 13 bases between. This CDR3 region has 14 residues. In DNA form, the CDR3 reads TGTGCCAGCAGTCCCCGAGGTAGGGACTATGGCTACACCTTC. Translating gives CASSPRGRDYGYTF.